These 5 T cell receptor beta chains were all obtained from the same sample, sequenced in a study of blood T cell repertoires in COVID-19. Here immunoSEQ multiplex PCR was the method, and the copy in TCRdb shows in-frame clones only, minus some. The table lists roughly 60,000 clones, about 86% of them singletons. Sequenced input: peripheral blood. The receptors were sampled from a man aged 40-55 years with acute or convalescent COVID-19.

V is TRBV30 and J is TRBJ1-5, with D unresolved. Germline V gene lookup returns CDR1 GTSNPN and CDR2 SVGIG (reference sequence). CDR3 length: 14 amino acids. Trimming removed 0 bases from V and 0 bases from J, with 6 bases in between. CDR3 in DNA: TGTGCCTGGAGTGTCCCCTTTAGCAATCAGCCCCAGCATTTT. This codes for CAWSVPFSNQPQHF.

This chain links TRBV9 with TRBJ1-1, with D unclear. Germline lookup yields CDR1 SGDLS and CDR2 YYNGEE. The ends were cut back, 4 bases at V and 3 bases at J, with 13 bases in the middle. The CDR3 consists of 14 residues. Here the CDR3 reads CASSLGHGDTEAFF. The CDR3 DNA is TGTGCCAGCAGCCTAGGGCACGGGGACACTGAAGCTTTCTTT.

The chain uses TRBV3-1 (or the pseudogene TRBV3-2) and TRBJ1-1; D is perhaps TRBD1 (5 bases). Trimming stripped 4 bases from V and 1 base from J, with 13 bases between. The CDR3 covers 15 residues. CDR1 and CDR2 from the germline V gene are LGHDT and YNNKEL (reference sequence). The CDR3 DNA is TGTGCCAGCAGCCCGGCGACGGGGGGGAACACTGAAGCTTTCTTT. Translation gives CASSPATGGNTEAFF.

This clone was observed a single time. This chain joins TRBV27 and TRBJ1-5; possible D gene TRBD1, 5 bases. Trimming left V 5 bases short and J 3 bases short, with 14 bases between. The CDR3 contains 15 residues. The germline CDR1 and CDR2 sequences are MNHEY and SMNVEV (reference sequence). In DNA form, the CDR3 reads TGTGCCAGCAGTGATACAGGTTCCTACAATCAGCCCCAGCATTTT. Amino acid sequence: CASSDTGSYNQPQHF.

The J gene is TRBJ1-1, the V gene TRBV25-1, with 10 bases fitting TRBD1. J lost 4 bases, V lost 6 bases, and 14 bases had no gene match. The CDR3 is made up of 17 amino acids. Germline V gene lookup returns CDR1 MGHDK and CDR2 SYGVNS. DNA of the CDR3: TGTGCCAGCAGGGACGATGGGACAGGGGAAGGGGCCACTGAAGCTTTCTTT. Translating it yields CASRDDGTGEGATEAFF.